Shown below are 10 T cell receptor beta chains from a single sample sequenced in a study of T cell repertoires in cytomegalovirus infection. TCRdb used MiXCR to reprocess the reads, holding one entry per CDR3 protein. The data show about 830,000 distinct CDR3 sequences, over 25% seen once. These receptors' targets are unknown. The sequences come from cultured CD8+ T cells from PBMCs, collected from culture after CMV antigen stimulation. The source is a human donor in good health (CMV status not recorded). Some clones in this sample may be carry-over from other donors' samples.

Ten or more counts support this clonotype. The genes are TRBV7-6 and TRBJ2-2; D remains unclear. CDR3 length: 17 amino acids. The V end was cut by 1 base, the J end by 1 base, with 13 bases between. Germline V gene lookup returns CDR1 SGHVS and CDR2 FNYEAQ. The CDR3 region is CASSLVEVRKNTGELFF. DNA of the CDR3: TGTGCCAGCAGCTTAGTTGAGGTCAGAAAGAACACCGGGGAGCTGTTTTTT.

This clonotype was seen a few times. J is TRBJ1-2 and V is TRBV9, with D perhaps TRBD1 (6 bases). The CDR3 sequence is 14 residues long. Germline-derived CDR1 and CDR2 are SGDLS and YYNGEE. V gave up 4 bases and J gave up 6 bases, with 16 bases separating them. CDR3 region: CASSPRGALDGYTF. CDR3 in DNA: TGTGCCAGCAGCCCCAGGGGCGCCTTGGATGGCTACACCTTC.

The gene calls are TRBV28 and TRBJ1-1; D remains unclear. CDR1 and CDR2 (germline): MDHEN, SYDVKM. The CDR3 loop spans 10 amino acids. Trimming took off 4 bases at V and 8 bases at J, with 5 bases between the two ends. The CDR3 nucleotides read TGTGCCAGCAGTTACATCGAAGCTTTCTTT. This sequence encodes CASSYIEAFF.

In this sample, this clonotype turned up a few times. The chain joins TRBV29-1 to TRBJ1-1, with TRBD1 as a possible D gene (5 bases). The germline V gene encodes CDR1 SQVTM and CDR2 ANQGSEA. Trimming took 3 bases from V and 2 from J, leaving 13 bases between them. This CDR3 region has 14 residues. The CDR3, as DNA: TGCAGCGTTGAGGGGGTGGGGGATAACACTGAAGCTTTCTTT. As protein: CSVEGVGDNTEAFF. Full variable domain (remainder filled in from reference TRBV29-1 and TRBJ1-1): SAVISQKPSRDICQRGTSLTIQCQVDSQVTMMFWYRQQPGQSLTLIATANQGSEATYESGFVIDKFPISRPNLTFSTLTVSNMSPEDSSIYLCSVEGVGDNTEAFFGQGTRLTVV.

This clonotype was recorded a few times. V usage is TRBV27 and J usage is TRBJ2-7, with D possibly TRBD1 on 6 matching bases. The CDR3 loop spans 17 amino acids. The V and J ends lost 4 bases and 4 bases respectively, with 23 bases between them. The germline V gene has CDR1 MNHEY and CDR2 SMNVEV (reference sequence). The CDR3 loop is CASSSHKIGTGSYEQYF. The CDR3, as DNA: TGTGCCAGCAGTTCACATAAAATAGGTACAGGGTCTTACGAGCAGTACTTC.

This sequence joins TRBV6-5 and TRBJ2-5; tentative D call: TRBD2 (6 bases). This CDR3 contains 11 residues. The ends were cut back, 8 bases at V and 5 bases at J, with 9 bases in the middle. Germline lookup yields CDR1 MNHEY and CDR2 SVGAGI. The CDR3 bases are TGTGCCAGCTTCCGGGGGGAGACCCAGTACTTC. Its translation: CASFRGETQYF.

Points on this clonotype: At one boundary the junction diverges from the germline segment, which might be a read error. V is TRBV4-2 and J is TRBJ1-1; D gene uncertain. The CDR3 is 17 amino acids. Germline assignment: CDR1 LGHNA and CDR2 YNFKEQ. The CDR3 nucleotides read TGTGCCATCAGCCCGAGTGCCAGCAGGAACATGAACACTGAAGCTTTCTTT. Translation: CAISPSASRNMNTEAFF.

In its sample, this clonotype was seen many times. The rearrangement links TRBV7-9 to TRBJ2-5; D unclear. The CDR3 runs to 15 residues. The germline V and J ends were trimmed by 5 bases and 2 bases, with 15 bases remaining between them. CDR1 is SEHNR and CDR2 is FQNEAQ in the germline V gene (reference sequence). The DNA of the CDR3 is TGTGCCAGCAGCCCCGCCTTCCCCCGACAAGAGACCCAGTACTTC. This translates into CASSPAFPRQETQYF.

The chain is built from TRBV7-9 and TRBJ2-1, with TRBD1 matching 8 bases. Unmatched junction bases numbered 6, after V lost 0 bases and J lost 8 bases. The CDR3 is made up of 15 amino acids. The germline CDR1 and CDR2 sequences are SEHNR and FQNEAQ (reference sequence). CDR3 amino acids: CASSLAGQEVDEQFF. The CDR3 region has the DNA TGTGCCAGCAGCTTAGCGGGACAGGAGGTGGATGAGCAGTTCTTC.

This clonotype was counted only a few times. This chain links TRBV27 with TRBJ2-1, with 7 nucleotides matching TRBD1. The CDR3 has 16 amino acids. CDR1 is MNHEY, CDR2 SMNVEV, per germline (reference sequence). V dropped 0 bases and J dropped 8; count of bases not matched to a gene: 10. CDR3 residues: CASSLSLGQVGDEQFF. The CDR3 DNA sequence: TGTGCCAGCAGTTTATCCCTCGGACAGGTTGGTGATGAGCAGTTCTTC.